This TCR beta chain was captured by sequencing in a study of cytomegalovirus exposure and HLA in healthy donors. This PCR relied on a set of 60 Vbeta primers and 13 Jbeta primers. Libraries were prepared by immunoSEQ multiplex PCR; TCRdb keeps only in-frame clonotypes and omits some of them. The sample records 100,000 to 150,000 clones, around 10% being singletons. The CDR3 contains 15 residues. V lost 3 bases, J lost 3 bases, and 14 bases lay in between. Germline values: CDR1 MNHEY, CDR2 SMNVEV (reference sequence). The J gene is TRBJ1-1, the V gene TRBV27; D gene unclear. Sequenced sample: PBMCs. The source of this sequence is a woman in her thirties or forties in good health and CMV-seropositive. In DNA form, the CDR3 reads TGTGCCAGCAGTTTGACGTGGGAGTCGGACACTGAAGCTTTCTTT. It yields the protein CASSLTWESDTEAFF.